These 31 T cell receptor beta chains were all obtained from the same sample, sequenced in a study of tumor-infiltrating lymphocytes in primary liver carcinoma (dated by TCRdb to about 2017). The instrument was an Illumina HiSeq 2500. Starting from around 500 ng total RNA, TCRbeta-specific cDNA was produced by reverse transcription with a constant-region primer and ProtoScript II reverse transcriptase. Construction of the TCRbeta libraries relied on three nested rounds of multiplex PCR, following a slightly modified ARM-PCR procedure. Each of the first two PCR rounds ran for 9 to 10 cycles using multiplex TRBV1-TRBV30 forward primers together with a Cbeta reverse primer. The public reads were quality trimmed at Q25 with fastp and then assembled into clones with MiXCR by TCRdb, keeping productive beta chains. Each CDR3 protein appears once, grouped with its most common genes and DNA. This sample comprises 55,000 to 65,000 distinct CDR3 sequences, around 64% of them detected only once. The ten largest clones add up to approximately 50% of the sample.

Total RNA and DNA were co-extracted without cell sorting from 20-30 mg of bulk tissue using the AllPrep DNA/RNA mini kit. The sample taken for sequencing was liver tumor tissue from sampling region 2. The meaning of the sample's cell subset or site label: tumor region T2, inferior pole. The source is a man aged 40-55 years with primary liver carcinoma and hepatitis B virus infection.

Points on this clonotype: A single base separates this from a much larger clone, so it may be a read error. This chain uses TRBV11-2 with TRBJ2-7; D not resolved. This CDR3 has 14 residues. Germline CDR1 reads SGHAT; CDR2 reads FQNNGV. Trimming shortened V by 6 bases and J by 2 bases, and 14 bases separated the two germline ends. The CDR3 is CASSLMDAAYEQYF. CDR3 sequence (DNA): TGTGCCAGCAGTTTAATGGACGCTGCCTACGAGCAGTACTTC.

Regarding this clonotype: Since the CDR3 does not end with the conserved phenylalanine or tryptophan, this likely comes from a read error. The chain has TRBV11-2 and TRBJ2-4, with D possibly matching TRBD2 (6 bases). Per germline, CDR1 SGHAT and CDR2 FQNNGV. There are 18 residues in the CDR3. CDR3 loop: CANSSTYNGRATKNIQYI. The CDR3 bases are TGTGCCAACAGCTCAACATATAACGGGAGAGCTACCAAAAACATTCAGTACATC.

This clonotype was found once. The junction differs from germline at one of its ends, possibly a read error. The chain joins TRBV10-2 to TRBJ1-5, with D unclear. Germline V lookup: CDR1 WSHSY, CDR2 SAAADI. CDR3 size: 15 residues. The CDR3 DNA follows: TGCGCCAGCAGTGAACAGCCCTATAGCAATCAGCCTCAGCTTTTT. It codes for CASSEQPYSNQPQLF.

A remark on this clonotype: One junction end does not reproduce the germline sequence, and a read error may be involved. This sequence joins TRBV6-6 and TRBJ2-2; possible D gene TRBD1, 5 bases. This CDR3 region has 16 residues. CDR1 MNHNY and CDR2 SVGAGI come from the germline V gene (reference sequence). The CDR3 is CASSFKGVFNTWELFF. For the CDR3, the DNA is TGTGCCAGCAGTTTCAAAGGGGTGTTTAACACCTGGGAGCTGTTTTTT.

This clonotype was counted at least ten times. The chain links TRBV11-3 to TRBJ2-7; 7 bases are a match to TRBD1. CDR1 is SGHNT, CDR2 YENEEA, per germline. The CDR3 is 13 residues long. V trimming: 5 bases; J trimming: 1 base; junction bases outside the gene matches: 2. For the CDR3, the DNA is TGTGCCAGCAGCGTGGGACAGTCCTACGAGCAGTACTTC. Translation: CASSVGQSYEQYF.

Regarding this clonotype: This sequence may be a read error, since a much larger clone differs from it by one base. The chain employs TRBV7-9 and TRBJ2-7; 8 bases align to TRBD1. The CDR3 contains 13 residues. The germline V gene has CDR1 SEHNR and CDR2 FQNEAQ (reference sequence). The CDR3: CASSKDRAYKQYF. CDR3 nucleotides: TGTGCCAGCAGTAAGGACAGGGCCTACAAGCAGTACTTC.

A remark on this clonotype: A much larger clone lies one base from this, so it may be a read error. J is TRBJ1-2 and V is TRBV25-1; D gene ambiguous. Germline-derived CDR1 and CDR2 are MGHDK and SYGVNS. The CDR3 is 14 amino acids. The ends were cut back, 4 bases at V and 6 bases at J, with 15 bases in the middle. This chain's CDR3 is CASSGGLGYHGYTF. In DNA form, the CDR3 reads TGTGCCAGCAGTGGTGGGCTAGGGTATCATGGCTACACCTTC.

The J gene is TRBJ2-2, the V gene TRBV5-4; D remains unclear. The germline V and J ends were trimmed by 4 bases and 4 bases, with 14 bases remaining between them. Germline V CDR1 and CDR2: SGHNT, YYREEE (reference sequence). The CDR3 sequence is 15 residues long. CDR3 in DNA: TGTGCCAGCAGCCGAAAGACGGCCCGCACCGGGGAGCTGTTTTTT. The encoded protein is CASSRKTARTGELFF. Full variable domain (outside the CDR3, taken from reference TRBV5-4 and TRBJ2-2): ETGVTQSPTHLIKTRGQQVTLRCSSQSGHNTVSWYQQALGQGPQFIFQYYREEENGRGNFPPRFSGLQFPNYSSELNVNALELDDSALYLCASSRKTARTGELFFGEGSRLTVL.

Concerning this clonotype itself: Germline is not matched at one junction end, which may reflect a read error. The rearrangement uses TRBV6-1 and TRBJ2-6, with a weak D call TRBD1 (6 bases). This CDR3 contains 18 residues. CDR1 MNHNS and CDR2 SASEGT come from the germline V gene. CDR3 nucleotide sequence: TGTGCCAGCAGTGCCAGACAGGTGCGATTCTCTGGGGCCAATGTCCTGACTTTC. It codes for CASSARQVRFSGANVLTF.

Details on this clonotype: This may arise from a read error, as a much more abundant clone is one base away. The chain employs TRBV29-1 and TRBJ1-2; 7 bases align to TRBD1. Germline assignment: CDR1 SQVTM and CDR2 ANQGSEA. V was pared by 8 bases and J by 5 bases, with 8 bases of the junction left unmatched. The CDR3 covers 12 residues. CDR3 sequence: CSTRDSGYGYTF. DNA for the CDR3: TGCAGCACTCGGGACAGTGGATATGGCTACACCTTC.

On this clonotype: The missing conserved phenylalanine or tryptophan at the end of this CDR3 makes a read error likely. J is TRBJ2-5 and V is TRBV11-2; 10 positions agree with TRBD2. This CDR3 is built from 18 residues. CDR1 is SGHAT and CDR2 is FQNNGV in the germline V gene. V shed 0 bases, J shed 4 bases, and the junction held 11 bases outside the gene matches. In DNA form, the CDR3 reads TGTGCCAGCAGCTTAGATCCATGGTCTAGCGGGAGAGGAGAGACCCAGTACATT. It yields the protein CASSLDPWSSGRGETQYI.

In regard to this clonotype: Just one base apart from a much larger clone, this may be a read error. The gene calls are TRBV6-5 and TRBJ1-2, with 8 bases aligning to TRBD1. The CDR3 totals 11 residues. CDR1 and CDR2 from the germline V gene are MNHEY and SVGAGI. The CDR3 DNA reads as TGTGCCAGCTTAGGAGACAGGGGCTACATCTTC. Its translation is CASLGDRGYIF.

Here the CDR3 DNA reads TGCGCCAGCAGCCAAGTGGCTAGTGGGAGGACTGGTGAGACCCAGTACTTC. Translated: CASSQVASGRTGETQYF. The gene calls are TRBV4-3 and TRBJ2-5, with D perhaps TRBD2 (6 bases). This CDR3 spans 17 amino acids. Trimming cost V 1 base and J 5 bases, with 20 bases left between them. In germline, CDR1 is LGHNA, CDR2 YSLEER.

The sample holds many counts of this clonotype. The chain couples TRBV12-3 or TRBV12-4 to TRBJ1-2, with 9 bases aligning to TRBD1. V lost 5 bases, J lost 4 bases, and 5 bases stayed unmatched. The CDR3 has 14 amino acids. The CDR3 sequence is CASSLGTGPYGYTF. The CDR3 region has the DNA TGTGCCAGCAGTCTCGGGACAGGGCCCTATGGCTACACCTTC.

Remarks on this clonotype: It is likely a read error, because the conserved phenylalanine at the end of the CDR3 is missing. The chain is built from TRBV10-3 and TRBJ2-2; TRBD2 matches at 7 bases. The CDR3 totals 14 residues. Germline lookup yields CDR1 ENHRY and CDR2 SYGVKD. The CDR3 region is CTIRERDDIGELFL. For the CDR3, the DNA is TGTACCATCAGGGAGCGGGACGACATCGGGGAGCTGTTTTTG.

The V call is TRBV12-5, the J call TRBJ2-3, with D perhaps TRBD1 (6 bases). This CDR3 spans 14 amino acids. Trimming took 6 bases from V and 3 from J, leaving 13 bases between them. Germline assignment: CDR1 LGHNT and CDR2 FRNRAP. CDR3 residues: CASGPADSTDTQYF. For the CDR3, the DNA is TGTGCTAGTGGCCCTGCGGACAGTACAGATACGCAGTATTTT.

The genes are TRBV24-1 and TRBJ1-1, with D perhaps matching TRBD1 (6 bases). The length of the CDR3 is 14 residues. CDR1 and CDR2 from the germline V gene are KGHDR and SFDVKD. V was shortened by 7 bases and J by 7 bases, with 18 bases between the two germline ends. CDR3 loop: CATRDRGSRSEAFF. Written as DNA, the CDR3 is TGTGCCACCAGGGATAGGGGGTCCCGGAGTGAAGCTTTCTTT.

The CDR3 protein is CASSYSGAEQFF. DNA for the CDR3: TGTGCCAGCAGTTACTCGGGTGCTGAGCAGTTCTTC. The J gene is TRBJ2-1, the V gene TRBV6-6; D gene ambiguous. CDR3 length: 12 amino acids. V was shortened by 0 bases and J by 9 bases, with 6 bases between the two germline ends. Per germline, CDR1 MNHNY and CDR2 SVGAGI (reference sequence).

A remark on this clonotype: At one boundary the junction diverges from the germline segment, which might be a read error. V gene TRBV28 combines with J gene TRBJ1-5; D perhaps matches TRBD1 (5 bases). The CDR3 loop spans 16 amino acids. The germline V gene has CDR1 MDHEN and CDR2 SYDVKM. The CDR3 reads CARSLSREGGNQPQHF. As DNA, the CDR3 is TGTGCCAGGAGTTTGAGCAGGGAGGGAGGGAATCAACCCCAGCATTTT.

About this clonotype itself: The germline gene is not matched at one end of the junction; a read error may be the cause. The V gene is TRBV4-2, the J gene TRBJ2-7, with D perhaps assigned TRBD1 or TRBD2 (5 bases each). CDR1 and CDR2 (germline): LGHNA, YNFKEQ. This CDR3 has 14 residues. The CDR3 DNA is TGTGCCAGCAGCCAAGATCGAGGGGTCCGCGAGGAGTACTTC. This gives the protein CASSQDRGVREEYF.

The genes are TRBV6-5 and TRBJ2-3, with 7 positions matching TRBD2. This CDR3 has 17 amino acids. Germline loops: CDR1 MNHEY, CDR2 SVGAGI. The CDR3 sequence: CASHEADGRKETDTQYF. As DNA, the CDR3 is TGTGCTAGCCACGAAGCGGACGGGAGGAAGGAGACAGATACGCAGTATTTT.

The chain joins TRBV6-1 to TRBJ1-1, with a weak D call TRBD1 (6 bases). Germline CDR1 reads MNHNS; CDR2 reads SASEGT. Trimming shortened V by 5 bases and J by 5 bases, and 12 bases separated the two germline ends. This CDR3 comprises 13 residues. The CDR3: CASSTQGRTEAFF. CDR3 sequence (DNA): TGTGCCAGCAGTACACAGGGTAGGACTGAAGCTTTCTTT.

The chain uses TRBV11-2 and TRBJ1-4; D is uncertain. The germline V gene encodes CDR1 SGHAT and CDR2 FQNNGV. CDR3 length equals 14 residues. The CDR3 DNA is TGTACCATCAGCAAGTCCTCGGCTAATGAAAAACTGTTTTTT. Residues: CTISKSSANEKLFF.

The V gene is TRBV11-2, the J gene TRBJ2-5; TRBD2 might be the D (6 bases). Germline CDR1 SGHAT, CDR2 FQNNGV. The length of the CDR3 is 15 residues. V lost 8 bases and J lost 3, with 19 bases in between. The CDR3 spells CASCQTPGGKETQYF. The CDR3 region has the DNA TGTGCCAGCTGCCAAACTCCCGGCGGGAAAGAGACCCAGTACTTC.

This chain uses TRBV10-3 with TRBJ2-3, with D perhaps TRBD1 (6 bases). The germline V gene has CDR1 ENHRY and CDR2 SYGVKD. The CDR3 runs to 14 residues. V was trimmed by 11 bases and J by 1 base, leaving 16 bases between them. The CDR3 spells CAVSGAGGTDTQYF. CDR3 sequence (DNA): TGTGCCGTATCCGGGGCAGGGGGCACAGATACGCAGTATTTT.

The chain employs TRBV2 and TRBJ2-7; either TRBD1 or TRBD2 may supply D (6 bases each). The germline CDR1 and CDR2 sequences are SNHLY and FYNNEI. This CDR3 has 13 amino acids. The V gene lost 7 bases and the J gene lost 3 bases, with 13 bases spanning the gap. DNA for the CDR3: TGTGCCAGCACCGGGGGCGTTGACTACGAGCAGTACTTC. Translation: CASTGGVDYEQYF.

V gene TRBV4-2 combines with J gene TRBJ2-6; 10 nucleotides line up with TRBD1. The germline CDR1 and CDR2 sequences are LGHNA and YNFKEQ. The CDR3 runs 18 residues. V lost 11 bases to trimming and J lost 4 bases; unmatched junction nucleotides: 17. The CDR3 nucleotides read TGTGCCTACAGCCACGAGACAGGGGGCATTACCGGGGCCAACGTCCTGACTTTC. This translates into CAYSHETGGITGANVLTF.

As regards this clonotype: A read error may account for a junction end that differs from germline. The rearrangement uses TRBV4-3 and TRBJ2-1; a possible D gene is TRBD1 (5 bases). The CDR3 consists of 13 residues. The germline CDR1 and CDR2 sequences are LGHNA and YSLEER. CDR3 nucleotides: TGCGTCAGCAGCCAAACAGGTTACAATGAGCAGTCCTTC. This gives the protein CVSSQTGYNEQSF.

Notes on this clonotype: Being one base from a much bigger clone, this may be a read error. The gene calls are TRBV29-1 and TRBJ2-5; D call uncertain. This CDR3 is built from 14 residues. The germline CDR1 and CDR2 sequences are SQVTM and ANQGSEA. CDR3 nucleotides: TGCAGAGTTGAATTCCCAGCCGCCCAAGAGAGCCAGTACTTC. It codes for CRVEFPAAQESQYF. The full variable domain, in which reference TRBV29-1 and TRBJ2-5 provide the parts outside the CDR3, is SAVISQKPSRDICQRGTSLTIQCQVDSQVTMMFWYRQQPGQSLTLIATANQGSEATYESGFVIDKFPISRPNLTFSTLTVSNMSPEDSSIYLCRVEFPAAQESQYFGPGTRLLVL.

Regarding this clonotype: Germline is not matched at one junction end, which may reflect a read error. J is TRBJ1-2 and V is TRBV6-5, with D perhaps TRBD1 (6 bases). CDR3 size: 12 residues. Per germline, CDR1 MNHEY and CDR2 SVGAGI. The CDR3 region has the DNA TGTGCCAGCAGAGAGACAGGAGGAGGCTATACCTTC. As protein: CASRETGGGYTF.

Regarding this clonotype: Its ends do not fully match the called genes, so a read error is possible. Here the CDR3 reads CSVVLRQGAYEQYF. The CDR3 DNA follows: TGTAGCGTTGTGTTGAGACAGGGGGCTTACGAGCAGTACTTC. This chain connects TRBV29-1 to TRBJ2-7; the match to TRBD1 covers 10 bases. The germline CDR1 and CDR2 sequences are SQVTM and ANQGSEA. The CDR3 runs to 14 residues.